One and the same sample provided the 28 T cell receptor beta chains below, sequenced in a study of T cells in Graves' hyperthyroidism and ophthalmopathy. RNA transcripts yielded amplified TCR beta CDR3 regions. The primer set for the first-round RT-PCR of the TCR CDR3 was HTBI. Each CDR3 protein is one row after TCRdb ran MiXCR on the multiplex PCR reads. The sample comprises 250,000 to 350,000 distinct CDR3 sequences, 17% of which are singletons, and roughly 50% rests with the top ten. The sequencing sample was made of blood. These receptors were collected from an older woman with Graves' ophthalmopathy.

The CDR3: CSASVDRGAGYTF. The DNA of the CDR3 is TGCAGTGCTAGTGTTGACAGGGGCGCGGGCTACACCTTC. The chain uses TRBV20-1 and TRBJ1-2; 8 bases are a match to TRBD1. Germline CDR1 reads DFQATT; CDR2 reads SNEGSKA (reference sequence). Unmatched junction bases numbered 8, after V lost 3 bases and J lost 8 bases. The CDR3 extends over 13 amino acids.

This clonotype was counted only a few times. This chain links TRBV12-3 or TRBV12-4 with TRBJ2-2; D is unclear. This CDR3 spans 15 amino acids. The germline V and J ends were trimmed by 6 bases and 3 bases, with 14 bases remaining between them. DNA of the CDR3: TGTGCCAGCAGCCTCTCGGTAGGGTACACCGGGGAGCTGTTTTTT. Its translation: CASSLSVGYTGELFF.

The chain links TRBV10-3 to TRBJ2-5; 7 bases map to TRBD1. V was pared by 5 bases and J by 1 base, with 1 base of the junction left unmatched. The CDR3 has 13 amino acids. The germline CDR1 and CDR2 sequences are ENHRY and SYGVKD. CDR3 sequence reads: CAISRDSQETQYF. The DNA for the CDR3 is TGTGCCATCAGTAGGGACAGCCAAGAGACCCAGTACTTC.

This clonotype has at least ten counts. The chain combines TRBV3-1 with TRBJ1-2; D is unresolved. Between the trimmed V and J ends, which lost 3 bases and 4 bases, there was a span of 3 bases. The germline gives CDR1 LGHDT, CDR2 YNNKEL (reference sequence). This CDR3 region has 11 residues. The CDR3 sequence: CASSQGYGYTF. CDR3 DNA sequence: TGTGCCAGCAGCCAGGGCTATGGCTACACCTTC.

This clonotype appeared many times. V usage is TRBV28 and J usage is TRBJ1-5; D is uncertain. CDR1 and CDR2 (germline): MDHEN, SYDVKM. Trimming cost V 6 bases and J 5 bases, with 11 bases left between them. CDR3 length: 13 residues. The CDR3 spells CASSRYKDQPQHF. CDR3 nucleotides: TGTGCCAGCAGCCGTTACAAGGATCAGCCCCAGCATTTT. The full variable domain, completed using reference TRBV28 and TRBJ1-5, is DVKVTQSSRYLVKRTGEKVFLECVQDMDHENMFWYRQDPGLGLRLIYFSYDVKMKEKGDIPEGYSVSREKKERFSLILESASTNQTSMYLCASSRYKDQPQHFGDGTRLSIL.

This chain links TRBV27 with TRBJ2-1; TRBD1 agrees at 8 bases. The junction had 11 bases not matched to a gene; V was cut back by 8 bases and J by 5 bases. Germline lookup yields CDR1 MNHEY and CDR2 SMNVEV (reference sequence). This CDR3 is 15 amino acids long. CDR3 region: CASGLPGGSNNEQFF. The CDR3 DNA is TGTGCCAGCGGACTTCCAGGGGGCTCGAACAATGAGCAGTTCTTC.

This clonotype occurred a few times. V and J are TRBV19 and TRBJ2-1; 12 bases are shared with TRBD1. With 7 bases clipped from V and 11 bases from J, the junction kept 15 bases outside the gene matches. The CDR3 totals 16 residues. Germline CDR1 LNHDA, CDR2 SQIVND (reference sequence). CDR3 region: CASNSNRDRGRKKQFF. The DNA for the CDR3 is TGTGCCAGTAACTCAAACCGGGACAGGGGGCGAAAAAAGCAGTTCTTC.

This clonotype was observed many times. The chain combines TRBV20-1 with TRBJ2-7, with a tentative D call TRBD2 (7 bases). CDR1 is DFQATT and CDR2 is SNEGSKA in the germline V gene (reference sequence). The CDR3 runs to 19 residues. Trimming removed 6 bases from V and 1 base from J, with 31 bases in between. DNA of the CDR3: TGCAGTGCCCAGCTCGCTAGCGGACAGCGAACATTTGATTCCTACGAGCAGTACTTC. This codes for CSAQLASGQRTFDSYEQYF.

This clonotype has a handful of counts. This sequence joins TRBV7-9 and TRBJ1-5; TRBD1 is a possible D gene (5 bases). Germline lookup yields CDR1 SEHNR and CDR2 FQNEAQ (reference sequence). Trimming took off 5 bases at V and 0 bases at J, with 11 bases between the two ends. The CDR3 is 15 amino acids. The CDR3 spells CASSHTGNSNQPQHF. CDR3 bases: TGTGCCAGCAGCCATACAGGTAATAGCAATCAGCCCCAGCATTTT.

The rearrangement joins TRBV20-1 to TRBJ2-3, with 15 nucleotides matching TRBD2. The germline CDR1 and CDR2 sequences are DFQATT and SNEGSKA (reference sequence). Trimming took 7 bases from V and 4 from J; bases not matched to a gene: 12. The CDR3 sequence is 17 residues long. CDR3 coding DNA: TGCAGTGTACCGGGACTAGCGGGAGGACACACTTCAGATACGCAGTATTTT. Its translation: CSVPGLAGGHTSDTQYF.

This clonotype has a handful of counts. The gene calls are TRBV4-2 and TRBJ1-2; D perhaps matches TRBD1 (6 bases). This CDR3 has 16 residues. Trimming left V 0 bases short and J 4 bases short, with 15 bases between. CDR1 LGHNA and CDR2 YNFKEQ come from the germline V gene. CDR3 sequence reads: CASSQDPAQGSYGYTF. CDR3 sequence (DNA): TGTGCCAGCAGCCAAGATCCGGCACAGGGCTCCTATGGCTACACCTTC.

This clonotype was seen repeatedly, ten times or more. V usage is TRBV14 and J usage is TRBJ2-3; D remains unclear. This CDR3 has 15 amino acids. Germline V gene sequence: CDR1 SGHDN, CDR2 FVKESK. The V end was cut by 0 bases, the J end by 1 base, with 8 bases between. The CDR3 sequence is CASSQDLFGTDTQYF. CDR3 nucleotides: TGTGCCAGCAGCCAAGATTTATTTGGCACAGATACGCAGTATTTT.

This clonotype was seen ten or more times. V usage is TRBV7-8 and J usage is TRBJ1-2; TRBD1 might be the D (6 bases). The CDR3 has 12 amino acids. The germline V gene has CDR1 SGHVS and CDR2 FQNEAQ. Trimming left V 6 bases short and J 7 bases short, with 12 bases between. Here the CDR3 reads CASRGYRAGYTF. CDR3 in DNA: TGTGCCAGCAGGGGATACAGGGCTGGCTACACCTTC. The full variable domain, in which reference TRBV7-8 and TRBJ1-2 provide the parts outside the CDR3, is GAGVSQSPRYKVAKRGQDVALRCDPISGHVSLFWYQQALGQGPEFLTYFQNEAQLDKSGLPSDRFFAERPEGSVSTLKIQRTQQEDSAVYLCASRGYRAGYTFGSGTRLTVV.

This clonotype was found a few times. The genes are TRBV5-1 and TRBJ2-1, with 9 bases fitting TRBD1. CDR1 and CDR2 from the germline V gene are SGHRS and YFSETQ. CDR3 size: 16 residues. V was pared by 0 bases and J by 10 bases, with 11 bases of the junction left unmatched. The CDR3 bases are TGCGCCAGCAGCTTGGCAGTTGGCGGGACAGGGCGGGAGCAGTTCTTC. Translation gives CASSLAVGGTGREQFF.

In regard to this clonotype: One base away lies a much larger clone, so this may be a sequencing read error. The gene calls are TRBV7-8 and TRBJ2-5, with D perhaps TRBD1 (6 bases). Germline CDR1 is SGHVS and CDR2 is FQNEAQ. This CDR3 has 17 amino acids. The CDR3 nucleotides are TGTGCCAGCAGCTTCGACAGGACCAATGCGGGCCAAGGGACCCAGTACTTC. Protein sequence: CASSFDRTNAGQGTQYF.

This clonotype was counted ten times or more. V and J are TRBV7-2 and TRBJ2-5; D tentatively fits TRBD1 or TRBD2 (5 bases each). V lost 6 bases and J 1 base, leaving 9 bases between the germline ends. Germline loops: CDR1 SGHTA, CDR2 FQGNSA. The CDR3 spans 13 residues. CDR3 amino acids: CASSRDGQETQYF. The CDR3 coding sequence is TGTGCCAGCAGTCGGGACGGCCAAGAGACCCAGTACTTC.

This clonotype has just a few counts. The J gene is TRBJ2-7, the V gene TRBV19; TRBD2 is a possible D gene (5 bases). The V end lost 3 bases, the J end lost 3 bases, and 15 bases lay between the germline ends. Germline V CDR1 and CDR2: LNHDA, SQIVND (reference sequence). The CDR3 loop spans 15 amino acids. The CDR3 sequence is CASSIMGVGGYEQYF. The CDR3 bases are TGTGCCAGTAGTATCATGGGAGTTGGAGGCTACGAGCAGTACTTC.

This clonotype was observed at least ten times. The V and J genes are TRBV29-1 and TRBJ2-1; unclear D gene. The germline gives CDR1 SQVTM, CDR2 ANQGSEA. Trimming pared 4 bases from V and 0 bases from J, leaving 13 bases between. The CDR3 spans 15 residues. The CDR3, as DNA: TGCAGCGTTGCCGTTGGGCGGAACTCCTACAATGAGCAGTTCTTC. It translates to CSVAVGRNSYNEQFF.

The chain is built from TRBV28 and TRBJ2-7; no firm D call. CDR3 length equals 15 residues. Germline V CDR1 and CDR2: MDHEN, SYDVKM. V lost 2 bases to trimming and J lost 0 bases, with 11 bases between them. In DNA, the CDR3 is TGTGCCAGCAGTTTAGATAAGGATGGCTCCTACGAGCAGTACTTC. Translation: CASSLDKDGSYEQYF.

Many counts were recorded for this clonotype. The chain is built from TRBV20-1 and TRBJ2-3; TRBD2 might be the D (5 bases). Trimming shortened V by 2 bases and J by 0 bases, and 6 bases separated the two germline ends. CDR3 length: 13 amino acids. CDR1 is DFQATT, CDR2 SNEGSKA, per germline (reference sequence). The CDR3 is CSARLASTDTQYF. In DNA, the CDR3 is TGCAGTGCTAGACTAGCCAGCACAGATACGCAGTATTTT.

V gene TRBV7-9 combines with J gene TRBJ1-1; D gene unclear. The CDR3 covers 15 residues. V lost 3 bases and J lost 4, with 15 bases in between. CDR1 and CDR2 (germline): SEHNR, FQNEAQ (reference sequence). CDR3 residues: CASSLMGQVSTEAFF. The CDR3 DNA reads TGTGCCAGCAGCTTGATGGGTCAAGTGAGCACTGAAGCTTTCTTT.

This clonotype has a handful of counts. The CDR3 region is CASSAGNRDTQYF. CDR3 coding DNA: TGTGCCAGTAGTGCCGGGAATCGGGATACGCAGTATTTT. V usage is TRBV19 and J usage is TRBJ2-3; perhaps TRBD2 as D (5 bases). The CDR3 has 13 residues. From germline, CDR1 is LNHDA and CDR2 SQIVND (reference sequence). V lost 5 bases and J lost 6, with 12 bases in between.

This clonotype was observed at least ten times. V gene TRBV7-2 combines with J gene TRBJ1-1; D gene uncertain. Per the germline V gene, CDR1 is SGHTA and CDR2 is FQGNSA. CDR3 size: 14 residues. Trimming removed 2 bases at V and 2 bases at J, with 9 bases between. The CDR3 DNA sequence: TGTGCCAGCAGCTTATCTACAGCTAACACTGAAGCTTTCTTT. Protein: CASSLSTANTEAFF.

This clonotype was seen a few times. DNA of the CDR3: TGTGCCACCAGCAGAGATAGGGGGGAGGGTCAGCCCCAGCATTTT. Protein product: CATSRDRGEGQPQHF. V is TRBV15 and J is TRBJ1-5, with a weak D call TRBD1 (6 bases). Trimming removed 0 bases from V and 6 bases from J, with 12 bases in between. The CDR3 consists of 15 residues. Per germline, CDR1 LNHNV and CDR2 YYDKDF (reference sequence).

In nucleotides, the CDR3 is TGTGCCAGCTCACCGACAGGGAATTTTTACGAGCAGTACTTC. Translating it yields CASSPTGNFYEQYF. J is TRBJ2-7 and V is TRBV18; TRBD1 aligns across 7 bases. This CDR3 contains 14 residues. J was trimmed by 4 bases and V by 3 bases; bases with no gene match: 6. CDR1 KGHSH and CDR2 LQKENI come from the germline V gene.

This clonotype was counted between two and nine times. This chain connects TRBV6-4 to TRBJ1-6; D is perhaps TRBD1 (5 bases). Trimming stripped 3 bases from V and 7 bases from J, with 7 bases between. The CDR3 extends over 13 amino acids. CDR1 is MRHNA and CDR2 is SNTAGT in the germline V gene. The CDR3 bases are TGTGCCAGCAGTGAAACAGGAAATTCACCCCTCCACTTT. Translation: CASSETGNSPLHF.

This clonotype was observed many times. The CDR3 loop is CASSPMGLAGVDTQYF. The CDR3 DNA sequence: TGTGCCAGCAGCCCCATGGGACTAGCGGGAGTGGATACGCAGTATTTT. This rearrangement joins TRBV3-1 to TRBJ2-3, with 14 nucleotides matching TRBD2. J lost 6 bases, V lost 4 bases, and 6 bases had no gene match. Germline V CDR1 and CDR2: LGHDT, YNNKEL (reference sequence). The CDR3 extends over 16 amino acids.

This clonotype occurred a few times. The chain recombines TRBV4-1 with TRBJ1-1; D gene unclear. The V gene's germline CDR1 is MGHRA and CDR2 YSYEKL. Trimming took off 4 bases at V and 0 bases at J, with 9 bases between the two ends. This CDR3 has 14 amino acids. The CDR3 protein is CASSRTALNTEAFF. The CDR3 coding sequence is TGCGCCAGCAGCCGCACAGCCTTGAACACTGAAGCTTTCTTT.